Presented here are 24 T cell receptor beta chains from one specimen sequenced in a study of T cell clones after liver transplantation. The method was immunoSEQ multiplex PCR; TCRdb's version includes in-frame clones alone and lacks a portion of them. Of 40,000 to 55,000 clones listed, 55% to 85% are singletons. The starting material was CD4+ T cells from blood, obtained around 54 months after liver transplant. These receptors came from a human patient who received a liver transplant. Some T cells may arise from the graft donor.

This clone was detected a few times. This chain joins TRBV28 and TRBJ1-6, with 9 bases that match TRBD1. In germline, CDR1 is MDHEN, CDR2 SYDVKM. The V and J ends lost 5 bases and 8 bases, in that order; junction bases with no gene match: 10. The CDR3 consists of 16 residues. The DNA for the CDR3 is TGTGCCAGCAGTCCCCCGACAGGGGGGAAATATTCACCCCTCCACTTT. It is translated as CASSPPTGGKYSPLHF. The variable domain in full, with the rest retrieved from reference TRBV28 and TRBJ1-6, is DVKVTQSSRYLVKRTGEKVFLECVQDMDHENMFWYRQDPGLGLRLIYFSYDVKMKEKGDIPEGYSVSREKKERFSLILESASTNQTSMYLCASSPPTGGKYSPLHFGNGTRLTVT.

This chain uses TRBV6-1 with TRBJ1-1, with a weak D call TRBD1 (6 bases). CDR1 is MNHNS, CDR2 SASEGT, per germline. V was trimmed by 5 bases and J by 5 bases, leaving 15 bases between them. The CDR3 extends over 14 amino acids. DNA of the CDR3: TGTGCCAGCAGTCAGACGAGGGGGAGGACTGAAGCTTTCTTT. Its translation: CASSQTRGRTEAFF.

V and J are TRBV10-3 and TRBJ2-2; D not certain. Trimming took 3 bases from V and 1 from J, leaving 3 bases between them. The length of the CDR3 is 13 residues. Germline loops: CDR1 ENHRY, CDR2 SYGVKD. The CDR3 here is CAISDRNTGELFF. CDR3 in DNA: TGTGCCATCAGTGACAGGAACACCGGGGAGCTGTTTTTT.

The chain is built from TRBV18 and TRBJ1-5; unclear D gene. From germline, CDR1 is KGHSH and CDR2 LQKENI. Trimming removed 6 bases at V and 0 bases at J, with 6 bases between. This CDR3 region has 13 residues. Here the CDR3 DNA reads TGTGCCAGCTCGCAGCATAGCAATCAGCCCCAGCATTTT. Its protein product is CASSQHSNQPQHF.

The rearrangement links TRBV6-1 to TRBJ1-1; no definite D call. The V and J ends lost 9 bases and 2 bases respectively, with 7 bases between them. CDR1 is MNHNS, CDR2 SASEGT, per germline. The length of the CDR3 is 11 residues. DNA of the CDR3: TGTGCCAGTGAGGGAAACACTGAAGCTTTCTTT. It encodes CASEGNTEAFF.

The genes are TRBV5-1 and TRBJ2-1; D is undetermined. Germline CDR1 is SGHRS and CDR2 is YFSETQ. V was clipped by 0 bases and J by 9 bases, with 13 bases between them. CDR3 length: 14 residues. For the CDR3, the DNA is TGCGCCAGCAGCTTGGGCGACGAAGGCGGTGAGCAGTTCTTC. Encoded protein: CASSLGDEGGEQFF.

The V call is TRBV11-2, the J call TRBJ2-3; 8 bases line up with TRBD2. J gave up 3 bases and V 4 bases, and 6 bases lay outside the gene matches. The CDR3 runs 15 residues. Germline V gene sequence: CDR1 SGHAT, CDR2 FQNNGV. The CDR3 loop is CASSSRGGETDTQYF. The CDR3 region has the DNA TGTGCCAGCAGCTCCCGGGGGGGGGAAACAGATACGCAGTATTTT.

The chain carries TRBV10-2 and TRBJ1-2; TRBD1 is a possible D gene (5 bases). This CDR3 region has 15 residues. Trimming stripped 5 bases from V and 0 bases from J, with 13 bases between. Germline assignment: CDR1 WSHSY and CDR2 SAAADI. CDR3 DNA: TGCGCCAGCAGTTTTGCCGGGACGGCTAACTATGGCTACACCTTC. This sequence encodes CASSFAGTANYGYTF.

The chain has TRBV18 and TRBJ2-7, with D possibly matching TRBD2 (6 bases). Germline CDR1 is KGHSH and CDR2 is LQKENI. CDR3 length equals 13 residues. The V gene lost 2 bases and the J gene lost 5 bases, with 10 bases spanning the gap. The CDR3 nucleotides are TGTGCCAGCTCACCAACGGAGGGCCACGAGCAGTACTTC. This sequence encodes CASSPTEGHEQYF.

The chain couples TRBV29-1 to TRBJ2-3; maybe TRBD1 (5 bases). There are 13 residues in the CDR3. V was shortened by 4 bases and J by 6 bases, with 14 bases between the two germline ends. Germline V gives CDR1 SQVTM, CDR2 ANQGSEA. This chain's CDR3 is CSVGQGSSDTQYF. The CDR3 bases are TGCAGCGTTGGGCAGGGCTCGTCGGATACGCAGTATTTT.

Comment on this clone: Other DNA variants within this sample encode the same CDR3. The V gene is TRBV7-3, the J gene TRBJ1-6; D unresolved. This CDR3 comprises 14 residues. Germline-derived CDR1 and CDR2 are SGHTA and FQGTGA. Between the trimmed V and J ends, which lost 0 bases and 10 bases, there was a span of 10 bases. The CDR3 DNA reads TGTGCCAGCAGCTTAACAGGCAGGAACTCACCCCTCCACTTT. Translating gives CASSLTGRNSPLHF.

This clone was detected once. The CDR3 protein is CSVFDRGSSYEQYF. The CDR3, as DNA: TGCAGCGTTTTTGACCGGGGCAGCTCCTACGAGCAGTACTTC. The chain joins TRBV29-1 to TRBJ2-7, with D tentatively TRBD1 or TRBD2 (5 bases each). The CDR3 has 14 residues. From germline, CDR1 is SQVTM and CDR2 ANQGSEA. V was clipped by 5 bases and J by 0 bases, with 14 bases between them.

V is TRBV5-4 and J is TRBJ2-5; 9 positions match TRBD2. Per germline, CDR1 SGHNT and CDR2 YYREEE (reference sequence). With V trimmed by 0 bases and J by 12 bases, 0 bases remained unmatched. This CDR3 contains 11 residues. The CDR3 coding sequence is TGTGCCAGCAGCTTGGGCGGGAGGGAGTACTTC. Translating it yields CASSLGGREYF. The full variable domain, its missing parts supplied by reference TRBV5-4 and TRBJ2-5, is ETGVTQSPTHLIKTRGQQVTLRCSSQSGHNTVSWYQQALGQGPQFIFQYYREEENGRGNFPPRFSGLQFPNYSSELNVNALELDDSALYLCASSLGGREYFGPGTRLLVL.

The chain recombines TRBV27 with TRBJ2-2; 8 nucleotides align to TRBD1. The CDR3 is 15 residues long. V was pared by 8 bases and J by 6 bases, with 11 bases of the junction left unmatched. Germline-derived CDR1 and CDR2 are MNHEY and SMNVEV (reference sequence). CDR3 protein: CASSWDRQGPGELFF. The CDR3, as DNA: TGTGCCAGCTCCTGGGATAGACAGGGGCCCGGGGAGCTGTTTTTT.

The chain links TRBV7-3 to TRBJ2-1; 8 positions agree with TRBD2. The germline CDR1 and CDR2 sequences are SGHTA and FQGTGA. V dropped 4 bases and J dropped 13; count of bases not matched to a gene: 12. The CDR3 runs to 14 residues. This chain's CDR3 is CASSSEPGLGLQFF. For the CDR3, the DNA is TGTGCCAGCAGCTCTGAGCCGGGACTAGGTCTTCAGTTCTTC.

This chain uses TRBV25-1 with TRBJ1-3; D call uncertain. The CDR3 extends over 11 amino acids. The germline V and J ends were trimmed by 4 bases and 6 bases, with 4 bases remaining between them. Germline CDR1 and CDR2: MGHDK and SYGVNS. The DNA for the CDR3 is TGTGCCAGCAGTGCATTAAACACCATATATTTT. This codes for CASSALNTIYF.

The CDR3 sequence is CASSAWTGSYEQYF. The DNA for the CDR3 is TGTGCCAGCAGCGCCTGGACAGGATCCTACGAGCAGTACTTC. V gene TRBV7-3 combines with J gene TRBJ2-7, with 7 bases matching TRBD1. CDR1 is SGHTA, CDR2 FQGTGA, per germline. V was clipped by 5 bases and J by 1 base; unmatched bases: 5. The CDR3 consists of 14 residues.

V is TRBV19 and J is TRBJ1-2, with TRBD1 identical over 10 bases. The CDR3 is made up of 15 amino acids. Germline loops: CDR1 LNHDA, CDR2 SQIVND (reference sequence). V shed 5 bases and J 4 bases; nucleotides not matched to a gene: 7. Here the CDR3 reads CASSSRDRGVYGYTF. The CDR3 DNA follows: TGTGCCAGTAGTTCCCGGGACAGGGGTGTCTATGGCTACACCTTC.

As DNA, the CDR3 is TGTGCCAGCAGCCTTAGGACTAGCGGGGGGAACAATGAGCAGTTCTTC. Its translation: CASSLRTSGGNNEQFF. V and J are TRBV2 and TRBJ2-1; 14 positions match TRBD2. Trimming at V came to 6 bases and at J to 5 bases, leaving 6 bases not matched to a gene. Germline V gene sequence: CDR1 SNHLY, CDR2 FYNNEI. The CDR3 has 16 amino acids. Full variable domain (remainder filled in from reference TRBV2 and TRBJ2-1): EPEVTQTPSHQVTQMGQEVILRCVPISNHLYFYWYRQILGQKVEFLVSFYNNEISEKSEIFDDQFSVERPDGSNFTLKIRSTKLEDSAMYFCASSLRTSGGNNEQFFGPGTRLTVL.

This clone ranks as medium-sized. The same CDR3 is also encoded by other DNA sequences in this sample. V is TRBV5-1 and J is TRBJ2-2; D gene uncertain. V dropped 7 bases and J dropped 0 bases, with 7 bases sitting between them. The CDR3 covers 13 residues. Germline V gene data show CDR1 as SGHRS and CDR2 as YFSETQ. The CDR3 spells CASGQTNTGELFF. DNA of the CDR3: TGCGCCAGCGGTCAGACGAACACCGGGGAGCTGTTTTTT.

The chain combines TRBV30 with TRBJ2-5; TRBD2 is a possible D gene (6 bases). There are 14 residues in the CDR3. V was trimmed by 1 base and J by 5 bases, leaving 14 bases between them. The germline gives CDR1 GTSNPN, CDR2 SVGIG (reference sequence). CDR3 residues: CAWSGGGGAETQYF. DNA for the CDR3: TGTGCCTGGAGTGGTGGAGGAGGGGCGGAGACCCAGTACTTC.

The J gene is TRBJ2-3, the V gene TRBV2, with 8 bases identical to TRBD2. This CDR3 region has 15 residues. The germline gives CDR1 SNHLY, CDR2 FYNNEI. V dropped 8 bases and J dropped 0; count of bases not matched to a gene: 7. The CDR3 DNA reads as TGTGCCAGCGCTGCTGAGCGGGGGAGCACAGATACGCAGTATTTT. This translates into CASAAERGSTDTQYF.

This rearrangement joins TRBV10-3 to TRBJ2-1, with 8 bases that match TRBD2. CDR1 and CDR2 from the germline V gene are ENHRY and SYGVKD. The CDR3 is made up of 17 amino acids. Trimming at V came to 3 bases and at J to 1 base, leaving 8 bases not matched to a gene. This chain's CDR3 is CAISDIGGAASYNEQFF. The CDR3 region has the DNA TGTGCCATCAGTGATATCGGGGGGGCCGCATCCTACAATGAGCAGTTCTTC.

This clone appeared a few times. The CDR3 DNA reads as TGTGCCAGCAGCGTAGGAGCGGCCGGGGAGCTGTTTTTT. It translates to CASSVGAAGELFF. V and J are TRBV11-2 and TRBJ2-2, with a weak D call TRBD2 (5 bases). This CDR3 is built from 13 residues. The germline V and J ends were trimmed by 5 bases and 6 bases, with 10 bases remaining between them. Germline V gene sequence: CDR1 SGHAT, CDR2 FQNNGV. Complete variable domain (other parts from reference TRBV11-2 and TRBJ2-2): EAGVAQSPRYKIIEKRQSVAFWCNPISGHATLYWYQQILGQGPKLLIQFQNNGVVDDSQLPKDRFSAERLKGVDSTLKIQPAKLEDSAVYLCASSVGAAGELFFGEGSRLTVL.